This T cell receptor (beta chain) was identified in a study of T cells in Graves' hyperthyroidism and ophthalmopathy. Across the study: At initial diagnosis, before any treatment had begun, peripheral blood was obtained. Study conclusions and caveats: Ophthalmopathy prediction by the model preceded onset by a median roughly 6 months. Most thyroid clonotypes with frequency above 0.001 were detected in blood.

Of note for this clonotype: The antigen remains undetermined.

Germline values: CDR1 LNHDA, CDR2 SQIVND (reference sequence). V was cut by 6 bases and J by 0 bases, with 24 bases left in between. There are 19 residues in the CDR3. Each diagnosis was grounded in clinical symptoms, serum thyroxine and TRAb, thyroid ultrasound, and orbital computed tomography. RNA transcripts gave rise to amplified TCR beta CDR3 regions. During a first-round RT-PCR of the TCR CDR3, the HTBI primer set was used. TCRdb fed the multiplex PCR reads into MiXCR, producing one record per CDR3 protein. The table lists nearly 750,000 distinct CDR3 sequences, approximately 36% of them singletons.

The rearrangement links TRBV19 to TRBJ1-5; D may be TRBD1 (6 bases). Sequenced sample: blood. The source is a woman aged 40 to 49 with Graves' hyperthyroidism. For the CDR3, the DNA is TGTGCCAGTAGCGGACAGTTGAGACTTACAGATTTTAGCAATCAGCCCCAGCATTTT. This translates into CASSGQLRLTDFSNQPQHF.